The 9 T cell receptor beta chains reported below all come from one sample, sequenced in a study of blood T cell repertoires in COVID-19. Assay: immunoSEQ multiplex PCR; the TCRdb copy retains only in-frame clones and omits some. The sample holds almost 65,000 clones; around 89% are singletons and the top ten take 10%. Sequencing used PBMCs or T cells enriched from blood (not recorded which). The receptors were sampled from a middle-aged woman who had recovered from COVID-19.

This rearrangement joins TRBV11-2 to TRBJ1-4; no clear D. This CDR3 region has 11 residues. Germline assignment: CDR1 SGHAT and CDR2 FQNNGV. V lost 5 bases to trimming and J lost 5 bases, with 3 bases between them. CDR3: CASSLNEKLFF. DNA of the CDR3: TGTGCCAGCAGCCTGAATGAAAAACTGTTTTTT. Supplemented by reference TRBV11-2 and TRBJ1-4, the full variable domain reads EAGVAQSPRYKIIEKRQSVAFWCNPISGHATLYWYQQILGQGPKLLIQFQNNGVVDDSQLPKDRFSAERLKGVDSTLKIQPAKLEDSAVYLCASSLNEKLFFGSGTQLSVL.

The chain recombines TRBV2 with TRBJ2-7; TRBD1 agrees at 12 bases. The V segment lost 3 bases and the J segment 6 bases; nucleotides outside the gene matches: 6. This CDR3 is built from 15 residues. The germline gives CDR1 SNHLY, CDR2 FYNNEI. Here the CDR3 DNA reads TGTGCCAGCAGTGAGCAGCCGGGACAGGGGGCCGAGCAGTACTTC. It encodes CASSEQPGQGAEQYF.

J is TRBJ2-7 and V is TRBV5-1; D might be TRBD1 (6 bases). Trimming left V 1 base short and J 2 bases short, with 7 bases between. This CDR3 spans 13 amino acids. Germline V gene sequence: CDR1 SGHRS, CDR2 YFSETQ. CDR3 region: CASSLTGTYEQYF. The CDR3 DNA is TGCGCCAGCAGCTTGACAGGGACCTACGAGCAGTACTTC.

This CDR3 reads CASSPGEGVEEQYF. For the CDR3, the DNA is TGTGCCAGCAGCCCCGGGGAGGGGGTGGAAGAGCAGTACTTC. The rearrangement uses TRBV5-4 and TRBJ2-7; TRBD2 is a possible D gene (7 bases). Germline values: CDR1 SGHNT, CDR2 YYREEE (reference sequence). CDR3 size: 14 residues. With 4 bases removed from V and 7 bases from J, the gap between germline ends came to 18 bases.

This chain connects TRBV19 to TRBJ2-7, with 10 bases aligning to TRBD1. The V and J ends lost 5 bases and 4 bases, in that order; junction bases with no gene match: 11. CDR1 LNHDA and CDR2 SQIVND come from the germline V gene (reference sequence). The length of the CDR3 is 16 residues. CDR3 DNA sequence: TGTGCCAGTAGTCTAAACCCGGGACAGGGGCGTTACGAGCAGTACTTC. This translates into CASSLNPGQGRYEQYF.

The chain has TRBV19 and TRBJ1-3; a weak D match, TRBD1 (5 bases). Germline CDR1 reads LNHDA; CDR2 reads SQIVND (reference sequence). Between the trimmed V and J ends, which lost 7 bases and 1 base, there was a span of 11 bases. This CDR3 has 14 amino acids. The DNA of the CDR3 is TGTGCCAGTACAATGGGGCAGTCTGGAAACACCATATATTTT. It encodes CASTMGQSGNTIYF.

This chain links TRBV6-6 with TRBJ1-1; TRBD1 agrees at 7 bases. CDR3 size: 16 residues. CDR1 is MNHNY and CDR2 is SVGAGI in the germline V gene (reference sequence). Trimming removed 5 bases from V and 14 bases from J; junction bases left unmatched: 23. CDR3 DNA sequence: TGTGCCAGCAGTCACCGACAGGGCCTCCGGTCGTCAGAACGCTTCTTT. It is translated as CASSHRQGLRSSERFF.

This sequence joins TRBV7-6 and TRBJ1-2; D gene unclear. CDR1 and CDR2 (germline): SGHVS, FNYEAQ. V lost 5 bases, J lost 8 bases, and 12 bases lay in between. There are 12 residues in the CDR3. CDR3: CASSACYGGYTF. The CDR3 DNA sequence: TGTGCCAGCAGCGCATGCTACGGGGGCTACACCTTC.

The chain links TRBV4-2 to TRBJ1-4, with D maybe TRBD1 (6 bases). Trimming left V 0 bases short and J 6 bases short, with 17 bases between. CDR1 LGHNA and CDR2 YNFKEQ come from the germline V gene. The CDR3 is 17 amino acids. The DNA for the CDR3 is TGTGCCAGCAGCCAAGAAGCCCGGGGGGGGGCGGATGAAAAACTGTTTTTT. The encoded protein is CASSQEARGGADEKLFF.